This T cell receptor beta chain was observed in a study of T cell responses to AZD1222 COVID-19 vaccine. TCRdb keeps only in-frame clones here, not all; method: immunoSEQ multiplex PCR. The sample lists 150,000 to 200,000 clones, approximately 90% seen once, with 2.6% in the top ten. The CDR3 is 16 residues long. The germline CDR1 and CDR2 sequences are LGHNA and YNFKEQ. The J segment lost 8 bases and the V segment lost 3 bases, leaving 10 bases of the junction unmatched. To note about this clone: Its matching antigen is unknown.

Study conclusions and caveats: Females outnumbered males among donors, who were mostly white British; clonal diversity was possibly underestimated. Unmutated regions of variants are reportedly targeted by nearly half of spike-specific TCRs. Spike-specific TCR repertoires showed rising breadth and depth after two AZD1222 doses.

The TCR comes from an adult in good health. This material consisted of peripheral blood, taken on day 0 of AZD1222 vaccination. The chain uses TRBV4-2 and TRBJ2-1; 10 bases align to TRBD2. CDR3 sequence reads: CASSQGVASGSDEQFF. The CDR3 nucleotides read TGTGCCAGCAGCCAGGGAGTGGCTAGCGGGAGCGATGAGCAGTTCTTC.